The 16 T cell receptor beta chains in this list originate from one sample, sequenced in a study of shared clonotypes between healthy human individuals. The naive CD8 fraction comprised CD45RO-negative cells positively selected for CCR7 and excluded terminally differentiated effector memory CD45RA+ cells. Sequencing was performed with immunoSEQ multiplex PCR; in TCRdb, only in-frame clones are kept and a portion is missing. The sample contains some 1,900,000 clones, about 95% of which appear only once. Sample: naive CD8+ T cells sorted from blood. The receptors derive from a man aged 18 to 29 in good health.

The count of this clone is one. The chain is built from TRBV2 and TRBJ2-5; TRBD2 aligns across 12 bases. This CDR3 has 15 amino acids. CDR1 is SNHLY, CDR2 FYNNEI, per germline. V shed 8 bases, J shed 5 bases, and the junction held 9 bases outside the gene matches. In nucleotides, the CDR3 is TGTGCCAGCGGCACTAGCGGGGGGTTAGGCGAGACCCAGTACTTC. Protein product: CASGTSGGLGETQYF.

Regarding this clone: This sample also contains other DNA sequences that code for the same CDR3. The J gene is TRBJ2-7, the V gene TRBV5-1, with D tentatively TRBD1 (6 bases). The CDR3 runs to 14 residues. With 0 bases removed from V and 5 bases from J, the gap between germline ends came to 12 bases. The germline V gene has CDR1 SGHRS and CDR2 YFSETQ. CDR3 nucleotides: TGCGCCAGCAGCTTGGGCCAGGGGTCCAACGAGCAGTACTTC. Translated: CASSLGQGSNEQYF.

This clone was seen just once. This sequence joins TRBV27 and TRBJ2-1, with D perhaps matching TRBD2 (6 bases). This CDR3 has 15 amino acids. From germline, CDR1 is MNHEY and CDR2 SMNVEV (reference sequence). The V end lost 5 bases, the J end lost 0 bases, and 11 bases lay between the germline ends. The CDR3 nucleotides are TGTGCCAGCAGTCTCTCCGGGGGCTCCTACAATGAGCAGTTCTTC. This encodes CASSLSGGSYNEQFF.

The CDR3 here is CASSVWTSGGEYEQYF. The CDR3 DNA follows: TGTGCCAGCAGTGTATGGACTAGCGGGGGGGAGTACGAGCAGTACTTC. The rearrangement links TRBV6-1 to TRBJ2-7, with 15 bases identical to TRBD2. Germline V gene lookup returns CDR1 MNHNS and CDR2 SASEGT. V trimming: 4 bases; J trimming: 4 bases; junction bases outside the gene matches: 5. The CDR3 has 16 residues.

In the case of this clone: The sample has other DNA sequences that encode this CDR3 too. This chain links TRBV4-1 with TRBJ2-7, with 8 nucleotides matching TRBD1. Germline CDR1 MGHRA, CDR2 YSYEKL. This CDR3 region has 13 residues. V was pared by 4 bases and J by 2 bases, with 1 base of the junction left unmatched. CDR3 residues: CASSLQGAYEQYF. CDR3 nucleotides: TGCGCCAGCAGCCTACAGGGGGCCTACGAGCAGTACTTC.

The chain has TRBV4-1 and TRBJ2-7, with a weak D call TRBD2 (7 bases). CDR3 length: 15 amino acids. Trimming stripped 4 bases from V and 5 bases from J, with 18 bases between. The germline gives CDR1 MGHRA, CDR2 YSYEKL. CDR3 bases: TGCGCCAGCAGCCGTAGATGGCGCGGGGGCGACGAGCAGTACTTC. Translating it yields CASSRRWRGGDEQYF.

This chain joins TRBV27 and TRBJ2-1; no firm D call. CDR3 length equals 12 residues. Germline V CDR1 and CDR2: MNHEY, SMNVEV (reference sequence). Trimming removed 7 bases from V and 4 bases from J, with 8 bases in between. CDR3: CASNDGYNEQFF. CDR3 DNA sequence: TGTGCCAGCAACGACGGATACAATGAGCAGTTCTTC.

The chain carries TRBV27 and TRBJ1-1; D gene uncertain. With 9 bases removed from V and 2 bases from J, the gap between germline ends came to 10 bases. The CDR3 extends over 12 amino acids. Germline CDR1 is MNHEY and CDR2 is SMNVEV (reference sequence). CDR3 protein: CARLTGNTEAFF. The CDR3 region has the DNA TGTGCCAGGCTTACTGGAAACACTGAAGCTTTCTTT.

The gene calls are TRBV6-4 and TRBJ2-7, with D maybe TRBD1 (5 bases). In germline, CDR1 is MRHNA, CDR2 SNTAGT. V was trimmed by 8 bases and J by 3 bases, leaving 14 bases between them. This CDR3 is built from 13 residues. Here the CDR3 reads CASAQAADYEQYF. CDR3 bases: TGTGCCAGCGCACAGGCGGCCGACTACGAGCAGTACTTC.

This rearrangement joins TRBV29-1 to TRBJ2-3, with 8 bases identical to TRBD2. Trimming removed 6 bases from V and 2 bases from J; junction bases left unmatched: 4. The CDR3 is 13 amino acids. CDR1 is SQVTM and CDR2 is ANQGSEA in the germline V gene. CDR3 sequence (DNA): TGCAGCGTAGCGGGGGCGAACACAGATACGCAGTATTTT. This encodes CSVAGANTDTQYF.

DNA of the CDR3: TGTGCCAGCAGCGAGGACTCGGGTTCACCCCTCCACTTT. Amino acid sequence: CASSEDSGSPLHF. The V gene is TRBV9, the J gene TRBJ1-6; unclear D gene. The V gene's germline CDR1 is SGDLS and CDR2 YYNGEE. V dropped 3 bases and J dropped 9 bases, with 10 bases sitting between them. The CDR3 has 13 amino acids.

The V gene is TRBV4-1, the J gene TRBJ1-1; a possible D gene is TRBD1 (5 bases). Germline V gives CDR1 MGHRA, CDR2 YSYEKL. The V end lost 1 base, the J end lost 6 bases, and 15 bases lay between the germline ends. CDR3 length: 15 amino acids. The CDR3 here is CASSQVWGTHAEAFF. Written as DNA, the CDR3 is TGCGCCAGCAGCCAAGTTTGGGGGACGCACGCTGAAGCTTTCTTT.

The chain recombines TRBV6-5 with TRBJ2-7, with D possibly TRBD1 on 6 matching bases. The germline CDR1 and CDR2 sequences are MNHEY and SVGAGI. CDR3 size: 14 residues. Trimming took off 8 bases at V and 2 bases at J, with 16 bases between the two ends. The CDR3 spells CASSPTGATYEQYF. The DNA of the CDR3 is TGTGCCAGCTCTCCGACAGGAGCCACCTACGAGCAGTACTTC.

The J gene is TRBJ2-1, the V gene TRBV10-2; no clear D. V was clipped by 6 bases and J by 0 bases, with 6 bases between them. This CDR3 is built from 13 residues. From germline, CDR1 is WSHSY and CDR2 SAAADI. The CDR3 bases are TGCGCCAGCAGGGTTATCTCCTACAATGAGCAGTTCTTC. Amino acids: CASRVISYNEQFF.

This chain's CDR3 is CASSLGFGGTGELFF. CDR3 nucleotide sequence: TGTGCCAGCAGTTTAGGTTTTGGGGGCACCGGGGAGCTGTTTTTT. The gene calls are TRBV27 and TRBJ2-2; either TRBD1 or TRBD2 may fit D (5 bases each). V shed 2 bases and J shed 4 bases, with 11 bases lying between them. Germline values: CDR1 MNHEY, CDR2 SMNVEV (reference sequence). The CDR3 has 15 residues.

The chain recombines TRBV5-1 with TRBJ2-7; 8 bases are shared with TRBD1. The CDR3 runs to 15 residues. Germline CDR1 reads SGHRS; CDR2 reads YFSETQ. V shed 3 bases and J 5 bases; nucleotides not matched to a gene: 10. CDR3 sequence reads: CASSSSGTGYNEQYF. The CDR3 bases are TGCGCCAGCAGCTCCTCCGGGACAGGTTACAACGAGCAGTACTTC. Full variable domain (missing parts from reference TRBV5-1 and TRBJ2-7): KAGVTQTPRYLIKTRGQQVTLSCSPISGHRSVSWYQQTPGQGLQFLFEYFSETQRNKGNFPGRFSGRQFSNSRSEMNVSTLELGDSALYLCASSSSGTGYNEQYFGPGTRLTVT.